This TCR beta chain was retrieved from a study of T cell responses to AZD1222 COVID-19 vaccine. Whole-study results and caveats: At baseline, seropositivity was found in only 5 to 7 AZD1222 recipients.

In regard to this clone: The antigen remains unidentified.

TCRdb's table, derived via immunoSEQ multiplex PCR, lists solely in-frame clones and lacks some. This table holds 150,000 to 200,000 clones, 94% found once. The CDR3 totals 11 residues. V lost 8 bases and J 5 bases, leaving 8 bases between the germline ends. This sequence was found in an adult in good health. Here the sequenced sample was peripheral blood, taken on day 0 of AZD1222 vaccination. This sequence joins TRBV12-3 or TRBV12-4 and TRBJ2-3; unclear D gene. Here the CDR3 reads CASGPGDTQYF. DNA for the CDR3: TGTGCCAGCGGGCCGGGAGATACGCAGTATTTT.